The clone carrying this T cell receptor beta chain was seen repeatedly, ten times or more. Its antigen remains unidentified. The data derive from a study of regulatory T cells in long-lasting Graves disease. For the study at large: Treatment with antithyroid drugs for over 5 years, together with positive TSH receptor antibodies, meant persistent Graves' disease.

Time point defined: persistent/refractory GD, antithyroid drugs over 5 years with positive TRAb. PBMC RNA served as the TCR library source. Whole-study findings and limits: For persistent Graves' patients, TCR diversity was lower than for newly diagnosed ones.

Assembly of TCR beta libraries relied on iRepertoire HTBI primers together with Arm-PCR of CDR3 regions. Via MiXCR, TCRdb re-called the multiplex PCR reads, giving one row per CDR3 protein. The sample contains approximately 360,000 distinct CDR3 sequences, roughly 20% of which appear only once. Per the germline V gene, CDR1 is MDHEN and CDR2 is SYDVKM. Trimming pared 5 bases from V and 8 bases from J, leaving 6 bases between. The CDR3 consists of 11 residues. The J gene is TRBJ1-4, the V gene TRBV28, with D hard to call. The sequence was collected from a middle-aged woman with Graves disease. The sample consisted of peripheral blood mononuclear cells (PBMCs), taken when the disease was refractory, from a patient treated with antithyroid drugs. The CDR3 region has the DNA TGTGCCAGCAGTCTCCGGGAAAAACTGTTTTTT. Translating gives CASSLREKLFF.